This T cell receptor beta chain was identified in a study of beta chain features in type 1 diabetes. The germline V gene encodes CDR1 SGHVS and CDR2 FQNEAQ. The CDR3 loop spans 15 amino acids. The trim removed 0 bases at V and 4 bases at J, leaving 0 bases unmatched. Expressed TCRB transcripts were sequenced, since all the RNA that had been isolated was reverse transcribed. The data were produced by immunoSEQ multiplex PCR, yet TCRdb's version contains in-frame clones alone and is incomplete. The sample consists of hundreds of thousands of clones, approximately 8% of them appearing once. The sequenced material came from central memory CD4+ T cells from blood. This receptor was taken from a woman younger than 30 in good health. The chain is built from TRBV7-8 and TRBJ2-1, with 10 bases aligning to TRBD2. The CDR3 DNA is TGTGCCAGCAGCTTAGCTAGCGGGGGGTACAATGAGCAGTTCTTC. Amino acids: CASSLASGGYNEQFF. Full variable domain (rest looked up from reference TRBV7-8 and TRBJ2-1): GAGVSQSPRYKVAKRGQDVALRCDPISGHVSLFWYQQALGQGPEFLTYFQNEAQLDKSGLPSDRFFAERPEGSVSTLKIQRTQQEDSAVYLCASSLASGGYNEQFFGPGTRLTVL.